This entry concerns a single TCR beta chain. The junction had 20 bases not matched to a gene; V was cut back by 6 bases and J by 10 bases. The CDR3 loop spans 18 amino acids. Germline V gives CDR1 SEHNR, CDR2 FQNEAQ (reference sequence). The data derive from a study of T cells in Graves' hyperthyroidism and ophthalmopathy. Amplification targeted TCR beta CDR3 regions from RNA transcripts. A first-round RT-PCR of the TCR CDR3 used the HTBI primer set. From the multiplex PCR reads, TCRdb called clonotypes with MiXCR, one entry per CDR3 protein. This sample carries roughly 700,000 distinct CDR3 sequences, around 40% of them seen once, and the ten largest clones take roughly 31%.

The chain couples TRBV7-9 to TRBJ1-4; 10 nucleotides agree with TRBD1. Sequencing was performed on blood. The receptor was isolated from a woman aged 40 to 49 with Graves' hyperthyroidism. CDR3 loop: CASRRRSGTGASYGKLFF. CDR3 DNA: TGTGCCAGCAGGCGAAGGTCCGGGACAGGGGCGTCCTATGGAAAACTGTTTTTT.